The 25 T cell receptor beta chains below all came from one sample that was sequenced in a study of cytomegalovirus exposure and HLA in healthy donors. Primers included in the PCR were 60 Vbeta and 13 Jbeta primers. Here immunoSEQ multiplex PCR was the method, and the copy in TCRdb shows in-frame clones only, minus some. This sample yields about 160,000 clones, of which roughly 88% are seen a single time; 1.5% belongs to the top ten. Sequences were obtained from PBMCs. The receptor source for this set is a woman aged 18-29 years in good health and CMV-seronegative.

This clone has a single count. The chain links TRBV11-2 to TRBJ2-7, with no clear D. Trimming left V 1 base short and J 2 bases short, with 9 bases between. CDR3 length equals 14 residues. CDR1 and CDR2 (germline): SGHAT, FQNNGV. The CDR3 DNA sequence: TGTGCCAGCAGCTTAGGAACAGAAACCTACGAGCAGTACTTC. Translating gives CASSLGTETYEQYF.

The chain uses TRBV6-5 and TRBJ2-7; 7 nucleotides align to TRBD1. With 2 bases clipped from V and 4 bases from J, the junction kept 8 bases outside the gene matches. CDR3 length: 15 amino acids. Germline V CDR1 and CDR2: MNHEY, SVGAGI. The CDR3 is CASSYRQGRAYEQYF. In DNA, the CDR3 is TGTGCCAGCAGTTACAGACAGGGACGCGCGTACGAGCAGTACTTC.

The rearrangement uses TRBV19 and TRBJ2-1; TRBD2 aligns across 12 bases. This CDR3 contains 17 residues. Per the germline V gene, CDR1 is LNHDA and CDR2 is SQIVND (reference sequence). The V gene end was trimmed by 6 bases and the J gene end by 5 bases; junction bases not matched to a gene: 11. The CDR3 nucleotides read TGTGCCAGTAGGCCGAACCTAGCGGGGGGGCACGACAATGAGCAGTTCTTC. Translating gives CASRPNLAGGHDNEQFF.

This chain uses TRBV28 with TRBJ1-5; maybe TRBD1 (5 bases). Germline V CDR1 and CDR2: MDHEN, SYDVKM. This CDR3 has 18 residues. V gave up 3 bases and J gave up 5 bases, with 23 bases separating them. DNA of the CDR3: TGTGCCAGCAGTTTGGTGGTGCGGCTCAGGGTAAGAGATCAGCCCCAGCATTTT. This codes for CASSLVVRLRVRDQPQHF. Supplemented by reference TRBV28 and TRBJ1-5, the full variable domain reads DVKVTQSSRYLVKRTGEKVFLECVQDMDHENMFWYRQDPGLGLRLIYFSYDVKMKEKGDIPEGYSVSREKKERFSLILESASTNQTSMYLCASSLVVRLRVRDQPQHFGDGTRLSIL.

The rearrangement uses TRBV6-1 and TRBJ1-4, with D uncertain. Germline-derived CDR1 and CDR2 are MNHNS and SASEGT. V lost 1 base to trimming and J lost 10 bases, with 7 bases between them. The CDR3 runs 12 residues. Here the CDR3 DNA reads TGTGCCAGCAGTGAAGGAGGTGGAAAACTGTTTTTT. It specifies CASSEGGGKLFF.

The rearrangement joins TRBV5-1 to TRBJ2-2; a weak D match, TRBD2 (6 bases). The CDR3 length is 16 residues. The V gene lost 4 bases and the J gene lost 4 bases, with 17 bases spanning the gap. Germline V CDR1 and CDR2: SGHRS, YFSETQ. This CDR3 reads CASSRAGHGGTGELFF. CDR3 in DNA: TGCGCCAGCAGCCGAGCGGGTCATGGGGGCACCGGGGAGCTGTTTTTT.

This clone was found a few times. The genes are TRBV19 and TRBJ1-1; D is unclear. V was trimmed by 3 bases and J by 11 bases, leaving 22 bases between them. Germline V gene sequence: CDR1 LNHDA, CDR2 SQIVND (reference sequence). The CDR3 length is 15 residues. The CDR3 sequence is CASSIGRYDGRRAFF. In DNA, the CDR3 is TGTGCCAGTAGTATCGGCAGGTACGACGGAAGAAGGGCTTTCTTT.

The genes are TRBV30 and TRBJ2-3, with a weak D call TRBD1 (5 bases). The germline V gene has CDR1 GTSNPN and CDR2 SVGIG (reference sequence). V shed 0 bases and J shed 14 bases, with 15 bases lying between them. This CDR3 spans 12 amino acids. The CDR3 is CAWSVQASPPYF. The DNA for the CDR3 is TGTGCCTGGAGTGTACAGGCCAGCCCCCCGTATTTT.

The chain joins TRBV7-8 to TRBJ1-2; possibly TRBD1 for D (5 bases). From germline, CDR1 is SGHVS and CDR2 FQNEAQ. The length of the CDR3 is 13 residues. V lost 5 bases, J lost 7 bases, and 14 bases lay in between. As DNA, the CDR3 is TGTGCCAGCAGCGCAACTGGGACTGCTGGCTACACCTTC. Protein sequence: CASSATGTAGYTF.

This sequence joins TRBV5-1 and TRBJ1-1, with D tentatively TRBD1 (5 bases). Between the trimmed V and J ends, which lost 4 bases and 0 bases, there was a span of 10 bases. The germline gives CDR1 SGHRS, CDR2 YFSETQ. The CDR3 runs to 14 residues. In DNA form, the CDR3 reads TGCGCCAGCAGCCAGGGCAGGGTGAACACTGAAGCTTTCTTT. It encodes CASSQGRVNTEAFF.

The gene calls are TRBV10-1 and TRBJ2-3; TRBD2 might be the D (6 bases). CDR3 length: 15 amino acids. Deletions cut 5 bases from V and 8 bases from J, with 20 bases between. CDR1 is WNHNN and CDR2 is SYGVQD in the germline V gene (reference sequence). The DNA of the CDR3 is TGCGCCAGCAGTATGACCGGAGGGATCAAGGTTACGCAGTATTTT. This codes for CASSMTGGIKVTQYF.

This clone has a handful of counts. The chain carries TRBV7-9 and TRBJ1-2; D remains unclear. The CDR3 has 14 amino acids. Trimming took off 1 base at V and 13 bases at J, with 19 bases between the two ends. Germline CDR1 is SEHNR and CDR2 is FQNEAQ (reference sequence). The CDR3 coding sequence is TGTGCCAGCAGCTTAGATCGGTACCATAAGAGTTTCACCTTC. It is translated as CASSLDRYHKSFTF.

The chain employs TRBV27 and TRBJ2-7, with 8 bases lining up with TRBD2. The CDR3 contains 16 residues. Unmatched junction bases numbered 6, after V lost 0 bases and J lost 2 bases. The germline CDR1 and CDR2 sequences are MNHEY and SMNVEV (reference sequence). DNA for the CDR3: TGTGCCAGCAGTTTATCGGCTAGCGGGCCCCCCTACGAGCAGTACTTC. It translates to CASSLSASGPPYEQYF.

The rearrangement joins TRBV5-1 to TRBJ2-3; 10 bases are shared with TRBD2. This CDR3 has 15 residues. With 6 bases clipped from V and 2 bases from J, the junction kept 6 bases outside the gene matches. CDR1 and CDR2 (germline): SGHRS, YFSETQ. The CDR3 reads CASTQRGGITDTQYF. The DNA of the CDR3 is TGCGCCAGCACCCAGCGGGGGGGGATCACAGATACGCAGTATTTT.

The gene calls are TRBV5-1 and TRBJ2-7; TRBD2 matches 7 bases. V lost 7 bases to trimming and J lost 2 bases; unmatched junction nucleotides: 9. Germline loops: CDR1 SGHRS, CDR2 YFSETQ. This CDR3 is 14 amino acids long. In DNA form, the CDR3 reads TGCGCCAGCGCCCTACTAGCGACGACCTACGAGCAGTACTTC. Its protein is CASALLATTYEQYF.

The CDR3 sequence is CASSGGQRAYGYTF. The CDR3 region has the DNA TGTGCCAGCAGCGGCGGACAGAGAGCCTATGGCTACACCTTC. This chain uses TRBV5-4 with TRBJ1-2; D is possibly TRBD1 (6 bases). The V end lost 4 bases, the J end lost 4 bases, and 14 bases lay between the germline ends. This CDR3 is built from 14 residues. Germline CDR1 reads SGHNT; CDR2 reads YYREEE (reference sequence).

This clone was picked up a small number of times. The rearrangement uses TRBV5-1 and TRBJ2-5; no reliable D call. Between the trimmed V and J ends, which lost 6 bases and 1 base, there was a span of 13 bases. Germline V CDR1 and CDR2: SGHRS, YFSETQ. This CDR3 is built from 14 residues. As DNA, the CDR3 is TGCGCCAGCAAAGATTTTTCCGGCCAAGAGACCCAGTACTTC. This gives the protein CASKDFSGQETQYF. The full variable domain, with the rest looked up from reference TRBV5-1 and TRBJ2-5, is KAGVTQTPRYLIKTRGQQVTLSCSPISGHRSVSWYQQTPGQGLQFLFEYFSETQRNKGNFPGRFSGRQFSNSRSEMNVSTLELGDSALYLCASKDFSGQETQYFGPGTRLLVL.

This chain uses TRBV9 with TRBJ2-3; 8 nucleotides agree with TRBD1. Germline V CDR1 and CDR2: SGDLS, YYNGEE. CDR3 size: 16 residues. The trim removed 0 bases at V and 6 bases at J, leaving 9 bases unmatched. The CDR3 coding sequence is TGTGCCAGCAGCGTAGCCGGCAGGGGGCAGGGTGATACGCAGTATTTT. Protein sequence: CASSVAGRGQGDTQYF.

This chain uses TRBV19 with TRBJ2-5, with D tentatively TRBD2 (5 bases). Germline-derived CDR1 and CDR2 are LNHDA and SQIVND (reference sequence). The CDR3 spans 14 residues. Trimming left V 9 bases short and J 1 base short, with 15 bases between. This CDR3 is CASSGMRPQETQYF. DNA for the CDR3: TGTGCCAGCTCCGGGATGCGCCCCCAAGAGACCCAGTACTTC. The full variable domain, with the rest looked up from reference TRBV19 and TRBJ2-5, is DGGITQSPKYLFRKEGQNVTLSCEQNLNHDAMYWYRQDPGQGLRLIYYSQIVNDFQKGDIAEGYSVSREKKESFPLTVTSAQKNPTAFYLCASSGMRPQETQYFGPGTRLLVL.

The chain is built from TRBV7-8 and TRBJ1-2; 7 nucleotides agree with TRBD1. Germline V CDR1 and CDR2: SGHVS, FQNEAQ. With V trimmed by 5 bases and J by 7 bases, 7 bases remained unmatched. The CDR3 sequence is 13 residues long. The CDR3 DNA reads TGTGCCAGCAGCCCCCGACAGGGTGGTGGCTACACCTTC. Encoded protein: CASSPRQGGGYTF.

Only one count was recorded for this clone. At one end the junction does not follow the germline gene, possibly because of a read error. The J gene is TRBJ1-1, the V gene TRBV29-1, with D unclear. The CDR3 spans 16 residues. The germline gives CDR1 SQVTM, CDR2 ANQGSEA. CDR3 protein: CSAEGGSTEARTEAFF. The CDR3 bases are TGCAGCGCTGAAGGAGGGAGTACGGAGGCTCGGACTGAAGCTTTCTTT.

This clone was seen more than once but under ten times. At one of its ends the junction is not consistent with the germline gene, which may arise from a read error. The chain combines TRBV5-4 with TRBJ1-1, with 9 bases aligning to TRBD1. Germline-derived CDR1 and CDR2 are SGHNT and YYREEE (reference sequence). CDR3 length: 12 residues. CDR3 DNA: TGTGCCAGCAGCTTCGGAGGACAGGGGAGACTCTTT. Protein: CASSFGGQGRLF.

This chain joins TRBV7-8 and TRBJ1-2; D possibly corresponds to TRBD1 (5 bases). The CDR3 spans 13 residues. The germline CDR1 and CDR2 sequences are SGHVS and FQNEAQ. V was pared by 6 bases and J by 3 bases, with 11 bases between. CDR3 region: CASSFPGYYGYTF. CDR3 in DNA: TGTGCCAGCAGTTTCCCAGGGTACTATGGCTACACCTTC.

This sequence joins TRBV7-2 and TRBJ1-1; 7 bases map to TRBD1. CDR1 is SGHTA, CDR2 FQGNSA, per germline. CDR3 length: 15 residues. Germline trimming cut 4 bases from V and 5 bases from J; bases unmatched to any gene: 10. CDR3 residues: CASSSYETGRTEAFF. The DNA of the CDR3 is TGTGCCAGCAGCTCCTACGAGACAGGGAGAACTGAAGCTTTCTTT. Together with reference TRBV7-2 and TRBJ1-1, the CDR3 gives the full variable domain: GAGVSQSPSNKVTEKGKDVELRCDPISGHTALYWYRQSLGQGLEFLIYFQGNSAPDKSGLPSDRFSAERTGGSVSTLTIQRTQQEDSAVYLCASSSYETGRTEAFFGQGTRLTVV.

J is TRBJ2-2 and V is TRBV4-2, with TRBD1 matching over 12 bases. J was trimmed by 4 bases and V by 6 bases; bases with no gene match: 6. In germline, CDR1 is LGHNA, CDR2 YNFKEQ. The CDR3 runs 16 residues. CDR3 sequence reads: CASRPGQGARTGELFF. The CDR3 DNA reads TGTGCCAGCAGACCGGGACAGGGGGCGCGCACCGGGGAGCTGTTTTTT.